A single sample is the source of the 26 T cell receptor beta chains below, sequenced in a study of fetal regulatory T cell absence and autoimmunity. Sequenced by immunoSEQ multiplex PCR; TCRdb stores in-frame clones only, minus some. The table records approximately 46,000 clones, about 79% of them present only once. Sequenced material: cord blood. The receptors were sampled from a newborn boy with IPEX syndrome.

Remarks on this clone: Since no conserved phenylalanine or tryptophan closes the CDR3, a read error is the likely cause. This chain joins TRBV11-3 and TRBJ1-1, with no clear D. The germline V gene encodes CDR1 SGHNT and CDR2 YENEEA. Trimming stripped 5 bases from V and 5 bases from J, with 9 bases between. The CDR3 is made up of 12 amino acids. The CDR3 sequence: CASSPGETEAFL. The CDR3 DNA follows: TGTGCCAGCAGCCCGGGAGAAACTGAAGCTTTCCTT.

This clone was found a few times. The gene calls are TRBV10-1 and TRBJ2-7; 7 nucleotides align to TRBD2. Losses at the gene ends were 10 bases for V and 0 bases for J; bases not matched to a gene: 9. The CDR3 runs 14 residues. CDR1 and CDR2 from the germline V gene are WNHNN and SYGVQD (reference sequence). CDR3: CANLGGSGSYEQYF. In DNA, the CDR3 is TGCGCCAACTTGGGGGGGTCTGGCTCCTACGAGCAGTACTTC.

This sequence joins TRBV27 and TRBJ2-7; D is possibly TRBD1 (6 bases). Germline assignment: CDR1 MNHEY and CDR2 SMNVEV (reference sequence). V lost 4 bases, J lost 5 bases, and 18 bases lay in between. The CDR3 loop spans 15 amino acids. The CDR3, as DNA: TGTGCCAGCAGTTATTACGGGACAAGGGTCCACGAGCAGTACTTC. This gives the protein CASSYYGTRVHEQYF.

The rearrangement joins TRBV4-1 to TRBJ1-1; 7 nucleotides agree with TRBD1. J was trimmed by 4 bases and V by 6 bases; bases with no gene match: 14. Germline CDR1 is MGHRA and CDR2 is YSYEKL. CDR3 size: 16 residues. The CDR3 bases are TGCGCCAGCAGAACCCAGGGGGAGGGATTGGGCACTGAAGCTTTCTTT. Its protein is CASRTQGEGLGTEAFF.

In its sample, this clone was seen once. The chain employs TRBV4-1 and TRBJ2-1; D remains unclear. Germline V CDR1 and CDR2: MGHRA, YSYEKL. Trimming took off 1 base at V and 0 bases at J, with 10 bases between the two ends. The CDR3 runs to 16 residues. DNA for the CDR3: TGCGCCAGCAGCCAAGGGCGGCCCAGCTCCTACAATGAGCAGTTCTTC. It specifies CASSQGRPSSYNEQFF.

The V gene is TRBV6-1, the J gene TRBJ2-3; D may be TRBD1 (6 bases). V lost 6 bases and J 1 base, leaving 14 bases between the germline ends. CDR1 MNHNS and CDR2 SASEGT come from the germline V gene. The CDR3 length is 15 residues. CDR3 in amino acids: CASRSPGVRTDTQYF. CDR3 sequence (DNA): TGTGCCAGCAGGTCACCAGGGGTTCGCACAGATACGCAGTATTTT.

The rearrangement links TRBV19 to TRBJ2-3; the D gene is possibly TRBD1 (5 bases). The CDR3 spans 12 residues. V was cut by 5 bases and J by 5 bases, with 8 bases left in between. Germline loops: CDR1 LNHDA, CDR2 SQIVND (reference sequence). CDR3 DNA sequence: TGTGCCAGTAGTGCCAGGGTAGATACGCAGTATTTT. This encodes CASSARVDTQYF.

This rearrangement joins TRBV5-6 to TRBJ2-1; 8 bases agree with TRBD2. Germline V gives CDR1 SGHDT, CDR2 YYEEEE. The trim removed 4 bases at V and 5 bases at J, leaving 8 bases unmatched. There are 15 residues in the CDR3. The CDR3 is CASSPGTSSHNEQFF. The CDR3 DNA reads TGTGCCAGCAGCCCCGGGACTAGTTCCCACAATGAGCAGTTCTTC.

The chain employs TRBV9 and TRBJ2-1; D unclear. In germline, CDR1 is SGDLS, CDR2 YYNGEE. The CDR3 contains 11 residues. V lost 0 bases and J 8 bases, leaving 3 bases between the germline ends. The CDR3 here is CASSVGDEQFF. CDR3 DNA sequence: TGTGCCAGCAGCGTAGGGGATGAGCAGTTCTTC.

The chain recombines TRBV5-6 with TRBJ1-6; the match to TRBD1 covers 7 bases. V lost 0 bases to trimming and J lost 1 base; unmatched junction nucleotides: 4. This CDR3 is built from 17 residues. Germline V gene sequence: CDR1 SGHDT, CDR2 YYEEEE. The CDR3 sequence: CASSLATGASYNSPLHF. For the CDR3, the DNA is TGTGCCAGCAGCTTGGCCACAGGGGCATCCTATAATTCACCCCTCCACTTT.

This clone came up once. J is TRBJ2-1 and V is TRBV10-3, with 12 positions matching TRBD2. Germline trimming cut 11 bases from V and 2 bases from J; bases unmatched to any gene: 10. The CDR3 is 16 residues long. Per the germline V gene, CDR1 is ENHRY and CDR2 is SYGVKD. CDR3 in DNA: TGTGCCTCAACTGGGGCTAGCGGGGGGGCCTACAATGAGCAGTTCTTC. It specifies CASTGASGGAYNEQFF.

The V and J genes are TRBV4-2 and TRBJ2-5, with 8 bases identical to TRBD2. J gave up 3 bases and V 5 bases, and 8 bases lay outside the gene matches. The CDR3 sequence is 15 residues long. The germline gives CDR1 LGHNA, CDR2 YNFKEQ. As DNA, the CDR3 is TGTGCCAGCAGCGGAACTAGCGGCGGTAAAGAGACCCAGTACTTC. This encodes CASSGTSGGKETQYF.

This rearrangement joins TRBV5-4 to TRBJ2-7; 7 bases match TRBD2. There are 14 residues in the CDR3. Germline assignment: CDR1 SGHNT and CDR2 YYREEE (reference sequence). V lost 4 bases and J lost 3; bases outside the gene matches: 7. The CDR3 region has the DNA TGTGCCAGCAGCCCTGTAGGGAGGGTCTACGAGCAGTACTTC. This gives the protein CASSPVGRVYEQYF.

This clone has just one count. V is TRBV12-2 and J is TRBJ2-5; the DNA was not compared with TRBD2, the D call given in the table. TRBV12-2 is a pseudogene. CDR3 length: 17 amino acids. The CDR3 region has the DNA TGTGCAAGTCGCTTAGCATTGCGGGGATGCGGCGGGGGGACCCAGTACTTC. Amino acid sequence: CASRLALRGCGGGTQYF.

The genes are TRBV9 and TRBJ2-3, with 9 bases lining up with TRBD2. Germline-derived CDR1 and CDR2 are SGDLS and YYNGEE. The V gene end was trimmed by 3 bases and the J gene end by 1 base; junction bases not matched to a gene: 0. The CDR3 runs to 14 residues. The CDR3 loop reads CASSGTSGTDTQYF. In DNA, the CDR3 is TGTGCCAGCAGCGGGACTAGCGGCACAGATACGCAGTATTTT.

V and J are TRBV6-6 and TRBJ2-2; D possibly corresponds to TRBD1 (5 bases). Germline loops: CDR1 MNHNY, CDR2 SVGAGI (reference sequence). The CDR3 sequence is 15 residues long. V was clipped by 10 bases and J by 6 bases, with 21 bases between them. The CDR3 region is CATQVGQVGPGELFF. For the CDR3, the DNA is TGTGCCACCCAGGTAGGTCAGGTGGGGCCCGGGGAGCTGTTTTTT.

This CDR3 is CASSVGGGNEKLFF. For the CDR3, the DNA is TGTGCCAGCAGTGTAGGGGGAGGTAATGAAAAACTGTTTTTT. The chain has TRBV6-1 and TRBJ1-4, with D possibly being TRBD1 (6 bases). V shed 4 bases and J shed 4 bases, with 10 bases lying between them. Germline V gene lookup returns CDR1 MNHNS and CDR2 SASEGT. The CDR3 has 14 residues.

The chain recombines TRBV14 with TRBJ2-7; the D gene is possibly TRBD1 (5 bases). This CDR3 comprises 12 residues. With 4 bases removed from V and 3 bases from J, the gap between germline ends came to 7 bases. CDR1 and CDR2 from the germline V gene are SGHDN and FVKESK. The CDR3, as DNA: TGTGCCAGCAGCCCGACAGTCTACGAGCAGTACTTC. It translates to CASSPTVYEQYF.

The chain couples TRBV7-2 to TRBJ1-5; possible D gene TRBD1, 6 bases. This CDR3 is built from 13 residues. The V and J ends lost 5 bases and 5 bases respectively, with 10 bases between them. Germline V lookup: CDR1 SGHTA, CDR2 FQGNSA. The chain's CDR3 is CASSPYRDQPQHF. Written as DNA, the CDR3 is TGTGCCAGCAGCCCCTACAGGGATCAGCCCCAGCATTTT.

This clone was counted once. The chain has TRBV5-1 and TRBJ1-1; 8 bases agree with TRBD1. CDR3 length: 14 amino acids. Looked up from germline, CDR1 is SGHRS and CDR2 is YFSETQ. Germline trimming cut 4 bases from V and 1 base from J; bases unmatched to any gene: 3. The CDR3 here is CASSPGQGNTEAFF. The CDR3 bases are TGCGCCAGCAGCCCCGGACAGGGGAACACTGAAGCTTTCTTT.

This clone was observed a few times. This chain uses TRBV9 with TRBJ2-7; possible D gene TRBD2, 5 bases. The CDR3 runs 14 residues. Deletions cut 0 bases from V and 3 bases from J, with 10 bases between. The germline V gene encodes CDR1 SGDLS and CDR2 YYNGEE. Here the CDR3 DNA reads TGTGCCAGCAGCGTAGGAGTAGCGAACTACGAGCAGTACTTC. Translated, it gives CASSVGVANYEQYF.

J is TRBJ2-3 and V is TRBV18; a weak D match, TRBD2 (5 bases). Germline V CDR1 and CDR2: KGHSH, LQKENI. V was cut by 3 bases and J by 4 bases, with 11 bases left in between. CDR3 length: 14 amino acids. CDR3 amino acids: CASSPVRGADTQYF. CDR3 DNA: TGTGCCAGCTCACCGGTTCGGGGAGCAGATACGCAGTATTTT.

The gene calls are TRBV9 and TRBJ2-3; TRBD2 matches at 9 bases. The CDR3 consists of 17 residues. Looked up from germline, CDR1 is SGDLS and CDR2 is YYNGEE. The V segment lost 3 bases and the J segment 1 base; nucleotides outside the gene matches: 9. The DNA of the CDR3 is TGTGCCAGCAGCGGTGGGGCTAGCGGGATGCGCACAGATACGCAGTATTTT. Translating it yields CASSGGASGMRTDTQYF.

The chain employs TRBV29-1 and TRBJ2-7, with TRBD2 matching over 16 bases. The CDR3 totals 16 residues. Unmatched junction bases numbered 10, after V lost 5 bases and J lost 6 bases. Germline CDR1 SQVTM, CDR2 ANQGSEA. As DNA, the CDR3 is TGCAGCGTTACGGGACTAGCGGGAGGGCCAAGTTTCGAGCAGTACTTC. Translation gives CSVTGLAGGPSFEQYF.

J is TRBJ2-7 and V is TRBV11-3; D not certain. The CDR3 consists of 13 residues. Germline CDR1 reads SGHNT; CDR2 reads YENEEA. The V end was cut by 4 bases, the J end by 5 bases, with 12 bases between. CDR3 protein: CASSYSWSHEQYF. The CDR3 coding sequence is TGTGCCAGCAGCTACTCCTGGAGCCACGAGCAGTACTTC.

The CDR3 reads CASSPTGGSYEQYF. CDR3 nucleotides: TGTGCCAGCTCACCGACAGGGGGCTCCTACGAGCAGTACTTC. The V gene is TRBV18, the J gene TRBJ2-7; 9 bases align to TRBD1. V lost 3 bases to trimming and J lost 0 bases; unmatched junction nucleotides: 0. CDR1 is KGHSH and CDR2 is LQKENI in the germline V gene. The CDR3 extends over 14 amino acids.